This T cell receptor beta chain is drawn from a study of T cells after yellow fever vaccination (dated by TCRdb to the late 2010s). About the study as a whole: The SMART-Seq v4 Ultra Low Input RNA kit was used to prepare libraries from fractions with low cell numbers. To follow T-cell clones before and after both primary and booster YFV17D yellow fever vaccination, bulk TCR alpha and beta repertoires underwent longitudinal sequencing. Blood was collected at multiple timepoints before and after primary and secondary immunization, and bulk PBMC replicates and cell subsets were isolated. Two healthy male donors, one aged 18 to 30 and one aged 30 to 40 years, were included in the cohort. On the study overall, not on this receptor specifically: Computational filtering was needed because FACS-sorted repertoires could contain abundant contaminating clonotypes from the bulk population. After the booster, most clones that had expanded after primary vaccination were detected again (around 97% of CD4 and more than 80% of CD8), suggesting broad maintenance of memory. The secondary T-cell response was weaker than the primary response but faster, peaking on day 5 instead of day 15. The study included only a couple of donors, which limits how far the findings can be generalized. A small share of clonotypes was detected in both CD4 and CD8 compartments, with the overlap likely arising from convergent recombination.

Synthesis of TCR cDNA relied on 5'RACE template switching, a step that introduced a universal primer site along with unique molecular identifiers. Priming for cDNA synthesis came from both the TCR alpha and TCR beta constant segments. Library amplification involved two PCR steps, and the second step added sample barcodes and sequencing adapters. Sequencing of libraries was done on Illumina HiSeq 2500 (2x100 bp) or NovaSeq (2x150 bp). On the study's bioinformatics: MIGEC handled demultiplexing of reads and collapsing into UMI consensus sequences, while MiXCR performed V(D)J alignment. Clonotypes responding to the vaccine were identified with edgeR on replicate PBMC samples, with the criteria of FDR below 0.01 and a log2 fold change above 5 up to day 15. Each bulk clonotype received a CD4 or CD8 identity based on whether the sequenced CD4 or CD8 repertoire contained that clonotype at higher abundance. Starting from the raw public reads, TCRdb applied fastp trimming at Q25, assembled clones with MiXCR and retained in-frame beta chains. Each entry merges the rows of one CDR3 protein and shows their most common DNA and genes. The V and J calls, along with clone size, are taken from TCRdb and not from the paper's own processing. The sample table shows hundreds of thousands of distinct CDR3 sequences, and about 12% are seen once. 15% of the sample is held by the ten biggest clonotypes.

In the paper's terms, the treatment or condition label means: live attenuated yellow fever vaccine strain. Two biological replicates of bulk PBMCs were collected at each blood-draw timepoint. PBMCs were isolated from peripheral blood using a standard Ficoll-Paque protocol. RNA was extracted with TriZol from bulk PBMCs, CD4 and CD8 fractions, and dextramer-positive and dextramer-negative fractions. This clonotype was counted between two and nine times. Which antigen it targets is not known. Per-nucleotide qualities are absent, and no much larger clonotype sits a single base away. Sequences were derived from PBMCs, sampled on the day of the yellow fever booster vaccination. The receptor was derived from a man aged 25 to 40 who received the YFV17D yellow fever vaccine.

Here is the DNA: TGTGCCAGCAGCTTGGGGGGACAGGGGGTCTACGAGCAGTACTTC. It encodes CASSLGGQGVYEQYF. The V and J genes are TRBV5-4 and TRBJ2-7; TRBD1 aligns with 11 central bases. Taken from the germline V gene (reference sequence), the CDR1 and CDR2 loops are SGHNT and YYREEE. The CDR3 runs 15 residues from the cysteine to the phenylalanine. Only CDR3 DNA is held: 45 bases, read in frame from base 1. The germline V and J ends show losses of 0 bases and 3 bases respectively, and no gene match explains 2 bases of the junction.